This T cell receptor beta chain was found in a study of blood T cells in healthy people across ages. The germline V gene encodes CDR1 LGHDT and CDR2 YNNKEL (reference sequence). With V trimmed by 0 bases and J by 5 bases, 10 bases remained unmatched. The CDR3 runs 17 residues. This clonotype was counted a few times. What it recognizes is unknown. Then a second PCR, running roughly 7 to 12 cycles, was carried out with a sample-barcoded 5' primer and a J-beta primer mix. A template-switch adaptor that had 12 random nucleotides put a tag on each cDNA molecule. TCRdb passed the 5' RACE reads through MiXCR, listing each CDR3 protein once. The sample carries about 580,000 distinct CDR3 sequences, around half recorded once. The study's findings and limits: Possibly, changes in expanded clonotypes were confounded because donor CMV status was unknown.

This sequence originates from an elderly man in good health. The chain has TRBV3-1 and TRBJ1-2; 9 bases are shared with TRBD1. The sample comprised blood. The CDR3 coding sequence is TGTGCCAGCAGCCAAGATCGAACTACAGGGGGCGGGTATGGCTACACCTTC. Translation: CASSQDRTTGGGYGYTF.